The 21 T cell receptor beta chains reported below all come from one sample, sequenced in a study of blood T cell repertoires in COVID-19. Produced via immunoSEQ multiplex PCR; TCRdb's table is partial and in-frame only. This table holds roughly 150,000 clones, 85% to 90% found once. Sequenced material: peripheral blood. The receptors derive from a woman between 40 and 50 years old with acute or convalescent COVID-19.

The chain employs TRBV10-1 and TRBJ2-1; TRBD2 agrees at 10 bases. V lost 5 bases and J lost 2; bases outside the gene matches: 3. CDR3 length equals 15 residues. Germline assignment: CDR1 WNHNN and CDR2 SYGVQD (reference sequence). This chain's CDR3 is CASSPTSGTYNEQFF. The CDR3 bases are TGCGCCAGCAGTCCTACTAGCGGGACCTACAATGAGCAGTTCTTC.

The chain carries TRBV18 and TRBJ2-5, with D maybe TRBD2 (5 bases). CDR3 length: 13 residues. CDR1 and CDR2 from the germline V gene are KGHSH and LQKENI. V was trimmed by 6 bases and J by 5 bases, leaving 13 bases between them. CDR3 residues: CASSSGFGETQYF. The CDR3 DNA reads TGTGCCAGCTCGTCGGGATTCGGGGAGACCCAGTACTTC.

The chain links TRBV29-1 to TRBJ1-2; the match to TRBD1 covers 8 bases. Germline V CDR1 and CDR2: SQVTM, ANQGSEA. J lost 4 bases, V lost 7 bases, and 8 bases had no gene match. The CDR3 extends over 13 amino acids. CDR3 sequence reads: CSADDRGPYGYTF. The DNA of the CDR3 is TGCAGCGCCGACGACAGGGGACCCTATGGCTACACCTTC.

V and J are TRBV27 and TRBJ2-1, with 8 bases fitting TRBD1. The V gene end was trimmed by 3 bases and the J gene end by 4 bases; junction bases not matched to a gene: 14. This CDR3 has 18 residues. The germline gives CDR1 MNHEY, CDR2 SMNVEV (reference sequence). The CDR3 DNA follows: TGTGCCAGCAGTTTCGACCGGACAGGGCCAAATGAGTACAATGAGCAGTTCTTC. Protein: CASSFDRTGPNEYNEQFF.

This clone turned up a few times. This chain uses TRBV27 with TRBJ1-6; 7 bases agree with TRBD1. After removal of 6 bases from V and 4 bases from J, the junction contained 9 bases not matched to a gene. The CDR3 totals 16 residues. CDR1 MNHEY and CDR2 SMNVEV come from the germline V gene (reference sequence). For the CDR3, the DNA is TGTGCCAGCAGGACAGGGATAGGGCTTTATAATTCACCCCTCCACTTT. Translation: CASRTGIGLYNSPLHF.

The V call is TRBV11-3, the J call TRBJ2-1; D may be TRBD1 (10 bases). Germline V lookup: CDR1 SGHNT, CDR2 YENEEA. The CDR3 extends over 19 amino acids. The V end lost 6 bases, the J end lost 0 bases, and 24 bases lay between the germline ends. CDR3 amino acids: CASRGTGARTSVSYNEQFF. CDR3 bases: TGTGCCAGCAGGGGGACAGGGGCCCGGACTAGCGTCTCCTACAATGAGCAGTTCTTC.

This rearrangement joins TRBV25-1 to TRBJ2-6; D perhaps matches TRBD1 (5 bases). CDR1 is MGHDK and CDR2 is SYGVNS in the germline V gene. CDR3 length equals 17 residues. Deletions cut 5 bases from V and 2 bases from J, with 16 bases between. CDR3 in DNA: TGTGCCAGCAGTTGGTTGCAGGGTTATACTGGGGCCAACGTCCTGACTTTC. Translation gives CASSWLQGYTGANVLTF.

V gene TRBV6-5 combines with J gene TRBJ2-2; the D gene is possibly TRBD1 (6 bases). The V gene's germline CDR1 is MNHEY and CDR2 SVGAGI. The germline V and J ends were trimmed by 2 bases and 5 bases, with 15 bases remaining between them. The CDR3 runs to 16 residues. The CDR3 sequence is CASSYHRVGITGELFF. The CDR3, as DNA: TGTGCCAGCAGTTACCACAGGGTTGGAATTACCGGGGAGCTGTTTTTT.

The chain recombines TRBV11-2 with TRBJ2-1, with TRBD2 matching 7 bases. Germline lookup yields CDR1 SGHAT and CDR2 FQNNGV. CDR3 length: 15 amino acids. With V trimmed by 5 bases and J by 3 bases, 7 bases remained unmatched. The DNA for the CDR3 is TGTGCCAGCAGCACAAGCGGGGAGGGCTACAATGAGCAGTTCTTC. Protein: CASSTSGEGYNEQFF.

The chain combines TRBV28 with TRBJ2-3; D is uncertain. The CDR3 has 13 amino acids. V shed 5 bases and J shed 0 bases, with 6 bases lying between them. Germline-derived CDR1 and CDR2 are MDHEN and SYDVKM. The CDR3 coding sequence is TGTGCCAGCAGTAGCGACAGCACAGATACGCAGTATTTT. This translates into CASSSDSTDTQYF. Full variable domain (outside the CDR3, taken from reference TRBV28 and TRBJ2-3): DVKVTQSSRYLVKRTGEKVFLECVQDMDHENMFWYRQDPGLGLRLIYFSYDVKMKEKGDIPEGYSVSREKKERFSLILESASTNQTSMYLCASSSDSTDTQYFGPGTRLTVL.

J is TRBJ2-1 and V is TRBV19, with 10 bases fitting TRBD2. This CDR3 is built from 17 residues. Germline CDR1 LNHDA, CDR2 SQIVND (reference sequence). The ends lost 5 bases at V and 10 bases at J; junction bases unmatched: 17. The DNA for the CDR3 is TGTGCCAGTAGTCCCCCACCGGCTAGCGGGAGTTCCAAGGAGCAGTTCTTC. Translated, it gives CASSPPPASGSSKEQFF.

This rearrangement joins TRBV7-3 to TRBJ2-5, with TRBD2 identical over 9 bases. Looked up from germline, CDR1 is SGHTA and CDR2 is FQGTGA. The CDR3 consists of 14 residues. V gave up 5 bases and J gave up 4 bases; unmatched junction bases: 5. Here the CDR3 reads CASSLSGSAETQYF. The CDR3 bases are TGTGCCAGCAGCCTTAGCGGGAGTGCAGAGACCCAGTACTTC. The complete variable domain, with remaining parts taken from reference TRBV7-3 and TRBJ2-5, reads GAGVSQTPSNKVTEKGKYVELRCDPISGHTALYWYRQSLGQGPEFLIYFQGTGAADDSGLPNDRFFAVRPEGSVSTLKIQRTERGDSAVYLCASSLSGSAETQYFGPGTRLLVL.

This chain joins TRBV6-4 and TRBJ2-3; the D gene is possibly TRBD2 (7 bases). There are 15 residues in the CDR3. Germline lookup yields CDR1 MRHNA and CDR2 SNTAGT. The V end was cut by 2 bases, the J end by 2 bases, with 11 bases between. CDR3 loop: CASSDGGAYTDTQYF. The CDR3 nucleotides read TGTGCCAGCAGTGACGGGGGGGCCTACACAGATACGCAGTATTTT.

The chain recombines TRBV3-1 (or the pseudogene TRBV3-2) with TRBJ2-3, with D hard to call. Trimming pared 1 base from V and 2 bases from J, leaving 7 bases between. The length of the CDR3 is 14 residues. Per germline, CDR1 LGHDT and CDR2 YNNKEL (reference sequence). In DNA, the CDR3 is TGTGCCAGCAGCCAAGGAGGATCCACAGATACGCAGTATTTT. Residues: CASSQGGSTDTQYF.

V gene TRBV6-2 or TRBV6-3 combines with J gene TRBJ2-4, with TRBD2 identical over 8 bases. Trimming at V came to 2 bases and at J to 7 bases, leaving 7 bases not matched to a gene. Per the germline V gene, CDR1 is MNHEY and CDR2 is SVGEGT. The CDR3 has 15 amino acids. As DNA, the CDR3 is TGTGCCAGCAGTTACGTCTTTAGCGGGGAGAACATTCAGTACTTC. This gives the protein CASSYVFSGENIQYF.

V and J are TRBV6-4 and TRBJ2-2; possible D gene TRBD2, 5 bases. Germline V gene data show CDR1 as MRHNA and CDR2 as SNTAGT. V gave up 6 bases and J gave up 1 base, with 12 bases separating them. CDR3 size: 15 residues. CDR3 amino acids: CASSREEGNTGELFF. Written as DNA, the CDR3 is TGTGCCAGCAGCCGGGAAGAGGGGAACACCGGGGAGCTGTTTTTT.

The rearrangement links TRBV5-4 to TRBJ2-1; 12 positions agree with TRBD2. The CDR3 covers 16 residues. Germline loops: CDR1 SGHNT, CDR2 YYREEE (reference sequence). J was trimmed by 8 bases and V by 4 bases; bases with no gene match: 10. The CDR3 DNA reads TGTGCCAGCAGCGCCACCCTAGCGGGGGGGCGCGATGAGCAGTTCTTC. This encodes CASSATLAGGRDEQFF.

The V and J genes are TRBV5-6 and TRBJ2-3; D perhaps matches TRBD1 (5 bases). Germline assignment: CDR1 SGHDT and CDR2 YYEEEE. The CDR3 length is 14 residues. Deletions cut 0 bases from V and 3 bases from J, with 8 bases between. Written as DNA, the CDR3 is TGTGCCAGCAGCTTGGGGGGCTGGACAGATACGCAGTATTTT. Translation gives CASSLGGWTDTQYF.

The chain carries TRBV11-2 and TRBJ2-6; 7 positions agree with TRBD2. The CDR3 loop spans 12 amino acids. The germline gives CDR1 SGHAT, CDR2 FQNNGV. This chain's CDR3 is CVGGSGANVLTF. The CDR3 bases are TGTGTGGGGGGGTCTGGGGCCAACGTCCTGACTTTC.

The chain carries TRBV11-2 and TRBJ2-5; D uncertain. Trimming left V 4 bases short and J 5 bases short, with 11 bases between. Germline V gene lookup returns CDR1 SGHAT and CDR2 FQNNGV. CDR3 size: 13 residues. In nucleotides, the CDR3 is TGTGCCAGCAGCTCCGTACTTCTGGAGACCCAGTACTTC. Translating it yields CASSSVLLETQYF.

This sequence joins TRBV28 and TRBJ2-1; D remains unclear. The CDR3 runs to 17 residues. Trimming shortened V by 2 bases and J by 0 bases, and 14 bases separated the two germline ends. Germline CDR1 MDHEN, CDR2 SYDVKM. In nucleotides, the CDR3 is TGTGCCAGCAGTTTAGAACCCGGGTCTAGCTCCTACAATGAGCAGTTCTTC. It translates to CASSLEPGSSSYNEQFF.